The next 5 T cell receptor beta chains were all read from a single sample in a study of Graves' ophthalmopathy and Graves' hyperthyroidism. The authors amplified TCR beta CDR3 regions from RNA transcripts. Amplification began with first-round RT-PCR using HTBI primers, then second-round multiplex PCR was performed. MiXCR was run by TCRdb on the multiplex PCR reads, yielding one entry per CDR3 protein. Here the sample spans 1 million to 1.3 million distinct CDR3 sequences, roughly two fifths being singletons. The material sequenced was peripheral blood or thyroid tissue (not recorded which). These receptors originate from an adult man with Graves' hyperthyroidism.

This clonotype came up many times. CDR3 in DNA: TGCAGCGTTCGACAGGGTGCTTTGGGGAACACCGGGGAGCTGTTTTTT. This codes for CSVRQGALGNTGELFF. The chain has TRBV29-1 and TRBJ2-2; 7 nucleotides match TRBD1. Germline CDR1 and CDR2: SQVTM and ANQGSEA. This CDR3 has 16 residues. The J segment lost 1 base and the V segment lost 5 bases, leaving 10 bases of the junction unmatched.

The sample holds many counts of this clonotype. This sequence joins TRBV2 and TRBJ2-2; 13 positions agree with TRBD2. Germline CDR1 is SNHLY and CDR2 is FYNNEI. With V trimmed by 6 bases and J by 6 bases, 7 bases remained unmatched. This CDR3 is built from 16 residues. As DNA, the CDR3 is TGTGCCAGCAGGCCGGGTACTAGCGGGAGGGCCGGGGAGCTGTTTTTT. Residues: CASRPGTSGRAGELFF.

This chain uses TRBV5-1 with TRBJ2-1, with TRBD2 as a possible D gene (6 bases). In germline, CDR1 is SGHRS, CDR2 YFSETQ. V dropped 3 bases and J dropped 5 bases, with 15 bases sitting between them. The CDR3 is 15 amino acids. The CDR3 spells CASSWRGLENNEQFF. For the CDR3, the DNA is TGCGCCAGCAGCTGGCGGGGACTGGAGAACAATGAGCAGTTCTTC.

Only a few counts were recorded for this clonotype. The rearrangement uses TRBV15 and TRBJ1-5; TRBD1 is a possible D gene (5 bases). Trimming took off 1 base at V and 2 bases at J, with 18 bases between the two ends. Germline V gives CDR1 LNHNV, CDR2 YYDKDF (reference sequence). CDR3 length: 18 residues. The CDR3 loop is CATSRASNTGVGNQPQHF. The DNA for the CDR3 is TGTGCCACCAGCAGAGCATCCAATACAGGCGTAGGCAATCAGCCCCAGCATTTT.

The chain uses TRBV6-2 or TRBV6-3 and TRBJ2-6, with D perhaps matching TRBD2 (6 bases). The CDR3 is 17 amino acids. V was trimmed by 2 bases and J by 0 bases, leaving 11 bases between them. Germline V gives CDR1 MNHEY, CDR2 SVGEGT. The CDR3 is CASSYGIAASGANVLTF. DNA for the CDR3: TGTGCCAGCAGTTACGGGATAGCGGCCTCTGGGGCCAACGTCCTGACTTTC.